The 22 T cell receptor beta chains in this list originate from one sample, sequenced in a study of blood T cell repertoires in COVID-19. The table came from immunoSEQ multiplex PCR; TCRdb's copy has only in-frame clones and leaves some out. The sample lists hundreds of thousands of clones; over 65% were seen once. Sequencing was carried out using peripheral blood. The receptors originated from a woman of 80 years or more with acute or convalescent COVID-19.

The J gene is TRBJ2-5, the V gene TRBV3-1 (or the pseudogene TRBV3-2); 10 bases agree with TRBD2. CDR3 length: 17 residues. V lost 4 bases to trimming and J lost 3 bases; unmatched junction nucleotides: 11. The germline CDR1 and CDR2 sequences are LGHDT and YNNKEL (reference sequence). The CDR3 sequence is CASSPIRGLAAKETQYF. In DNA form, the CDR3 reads TGTGCCAGCAGCCCTATCCGTGGACTAGCGGCGAAAGAGACCCAGTACTTC.

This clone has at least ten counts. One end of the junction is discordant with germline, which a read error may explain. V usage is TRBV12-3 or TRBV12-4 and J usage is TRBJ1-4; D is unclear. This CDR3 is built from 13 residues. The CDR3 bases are TGTGCCAGCAGCATCGGAGGATATGAAGAACTGTTTTTT. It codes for CASSIGGYEELFF.

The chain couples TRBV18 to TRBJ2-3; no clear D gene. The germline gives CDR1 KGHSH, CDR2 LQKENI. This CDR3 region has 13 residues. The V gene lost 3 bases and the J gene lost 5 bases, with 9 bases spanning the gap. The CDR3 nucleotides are TGTGCCAGCTCACCCCCTGCAGGAGATACGCAGTATTTT. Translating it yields CASSPPAGDTQYF.

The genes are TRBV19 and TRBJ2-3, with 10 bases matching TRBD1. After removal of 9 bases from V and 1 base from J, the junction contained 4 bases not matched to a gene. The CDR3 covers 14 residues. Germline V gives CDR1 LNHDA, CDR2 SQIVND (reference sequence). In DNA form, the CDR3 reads TGTGCCAGCGGACAGGGGGGAGGCACAGATACGCAGTATTTT. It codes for CASGQGGGTDTQYF.

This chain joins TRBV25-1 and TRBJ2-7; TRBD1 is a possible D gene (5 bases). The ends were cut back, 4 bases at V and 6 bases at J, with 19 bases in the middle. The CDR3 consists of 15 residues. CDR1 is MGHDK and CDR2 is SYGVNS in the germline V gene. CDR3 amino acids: CASSGVGQGSVEQYF. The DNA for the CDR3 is TGTGCCAGCAGTGGGGTAGGGCAGGGTTCCGTCGAGCAGTACTTC.

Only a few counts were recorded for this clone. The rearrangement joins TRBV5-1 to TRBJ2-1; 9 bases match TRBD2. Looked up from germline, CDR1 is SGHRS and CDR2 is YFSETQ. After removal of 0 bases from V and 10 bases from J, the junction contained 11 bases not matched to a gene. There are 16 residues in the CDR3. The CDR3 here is CASSLGVREGLREQFF. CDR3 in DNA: TGCGCCAGCAGCTTGGGAGTGCGGGAGGGCCTCAGGGAGCAGTTCTTC.

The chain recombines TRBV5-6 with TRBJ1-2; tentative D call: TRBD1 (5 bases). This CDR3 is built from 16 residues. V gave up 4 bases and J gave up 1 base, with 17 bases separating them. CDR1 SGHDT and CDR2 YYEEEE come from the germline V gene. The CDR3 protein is CASSLPGGGLNYGYTF. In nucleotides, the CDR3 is TGTGCCAGCAGCCTCCCGGGTGGGGGACTTAACTATGGCTACACCTTC.

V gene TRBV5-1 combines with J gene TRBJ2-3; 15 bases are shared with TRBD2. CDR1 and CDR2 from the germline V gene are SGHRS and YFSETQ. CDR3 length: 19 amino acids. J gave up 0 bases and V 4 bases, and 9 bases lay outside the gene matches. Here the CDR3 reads CASSPASGLAGGSTDTQYF. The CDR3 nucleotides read TGCGCCAGCAGCCCTGCGTCGGGACTAGCGGGGGGAAGCACAGATACGCAGTATTTT.

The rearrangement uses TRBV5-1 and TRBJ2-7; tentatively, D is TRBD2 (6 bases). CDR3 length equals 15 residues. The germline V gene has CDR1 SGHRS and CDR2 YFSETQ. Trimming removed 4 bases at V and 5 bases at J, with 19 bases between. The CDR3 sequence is CASSLGGDGADEQYF. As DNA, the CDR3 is TGCGCCAGCAGCCTGGGGGGTGATGGGGCGGACGAGCAGTACTTC. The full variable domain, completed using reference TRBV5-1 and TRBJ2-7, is KAGVTQTPRYLIKTRGQQVTLSCSPISGHRSVSWYQQTPGQGLQFLFEYFSETQRNKGNFPGRFSGRQFSNSRSEMNVSTLELGDSALYLCASSLGGDGADEQYFGPGTRLTVT.

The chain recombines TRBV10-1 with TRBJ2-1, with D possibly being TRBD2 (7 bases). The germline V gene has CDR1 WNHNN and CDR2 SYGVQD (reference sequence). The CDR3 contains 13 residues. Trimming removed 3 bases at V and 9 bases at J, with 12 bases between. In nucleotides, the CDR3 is TGCGCCAGCAGTGAAGGGGGGGCACCTGAGCAGTTCTTC. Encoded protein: CASSEGGAPEQFF.

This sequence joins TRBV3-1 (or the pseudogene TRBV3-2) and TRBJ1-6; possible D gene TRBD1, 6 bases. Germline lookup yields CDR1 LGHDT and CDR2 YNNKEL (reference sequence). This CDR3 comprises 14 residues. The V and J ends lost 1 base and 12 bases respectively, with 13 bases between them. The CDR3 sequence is CASSQVAGAQPLHF. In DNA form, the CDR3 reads TGTGCCAGCAGCCAAGTGGCGGGGGCGCAACCCCTCCACTTT.

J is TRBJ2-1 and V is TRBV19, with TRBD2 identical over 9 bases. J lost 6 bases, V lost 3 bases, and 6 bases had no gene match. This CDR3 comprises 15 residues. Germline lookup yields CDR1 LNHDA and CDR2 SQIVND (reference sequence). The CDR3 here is CASSIMTSGANEQFF. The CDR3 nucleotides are TGTGCCAGTAGTATCATGACTAGCGGAGCCAATGAGCAGTTCTTC.

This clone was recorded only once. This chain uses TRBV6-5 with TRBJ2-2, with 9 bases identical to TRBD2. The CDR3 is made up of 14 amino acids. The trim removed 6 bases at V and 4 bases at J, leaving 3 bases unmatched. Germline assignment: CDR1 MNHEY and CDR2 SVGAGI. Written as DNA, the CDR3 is TGTGCCAGCAGCCAAGCGGGAGGCACCGGGGAGCTGTTTTTT. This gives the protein CASSQAGGTGELFF.

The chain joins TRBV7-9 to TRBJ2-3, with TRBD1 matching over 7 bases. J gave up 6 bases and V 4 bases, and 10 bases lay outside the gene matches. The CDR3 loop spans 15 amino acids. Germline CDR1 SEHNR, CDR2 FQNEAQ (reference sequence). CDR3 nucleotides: TGTGCCAGCAGCTCGACAGGGTCGGGATGGGATACGCAGTATTTT. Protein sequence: CASSSTGSGWDTQYF.

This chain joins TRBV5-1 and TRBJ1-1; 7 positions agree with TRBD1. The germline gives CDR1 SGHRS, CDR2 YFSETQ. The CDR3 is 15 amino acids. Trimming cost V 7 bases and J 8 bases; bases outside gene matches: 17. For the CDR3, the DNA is TGCGCCAGCTCCCCTGGGACAGCGTTAGCCTACGAAGCTTTCTTT. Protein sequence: CASSPGTALAYEAFF.

The CDR3: CASSEWNIGRVGEQFF. The CDR3 DNA reads TGCGCCAGCAGTGAGTGGAATATTGGGCGGGTGGGTGAGCAGTTCTTC. The chain couples TRBV10-2 to TRBJ2-1, with D possibly being TRBD2 (5 bases). The ends were cut back, 1 base at V and 9 bases at J, with 19 bases in the middle. Germline V gives CDR1 WSHSY, CDR2 SAAADI. This CDR3 comprises 16 residues.

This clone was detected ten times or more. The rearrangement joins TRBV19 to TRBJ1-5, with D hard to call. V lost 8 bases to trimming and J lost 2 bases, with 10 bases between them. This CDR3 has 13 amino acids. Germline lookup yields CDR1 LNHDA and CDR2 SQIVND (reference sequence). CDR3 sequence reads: CASGLSRNQPQHF. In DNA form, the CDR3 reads TGTGCCAGTGGCCTGTCGCGCAATCAGCCCCAGCATTTT.

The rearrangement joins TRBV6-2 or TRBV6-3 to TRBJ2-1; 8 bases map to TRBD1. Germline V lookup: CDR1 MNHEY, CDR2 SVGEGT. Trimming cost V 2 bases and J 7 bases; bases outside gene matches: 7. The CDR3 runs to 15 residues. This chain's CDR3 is CASSYRQGATNEQFF. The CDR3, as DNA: TGTGCCAGCAGTTACCGGCAGGGGGCGACGAATGAGCAGTTCTTC.

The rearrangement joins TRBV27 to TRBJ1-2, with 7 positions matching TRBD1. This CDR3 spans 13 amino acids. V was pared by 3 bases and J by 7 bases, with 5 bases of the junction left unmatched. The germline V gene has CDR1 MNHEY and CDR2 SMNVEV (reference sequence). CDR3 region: CASSLVGGGGYTF. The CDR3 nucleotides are TGTGCCAGCAGTTTGGTAGGGGGCGGTGGCTACACCTTC.

The CDR3 nucleotides are TGTGCCAGCTCACCTCCGCTGGAGGCAGATACGCAGTATTTT. This sequence encodes CASSPPLEADTQYF. This chain connects TRBV18 to TRBJ2-3, with D perhaps TRBD2 (5 bases). The V end lost 3 bases, the J end lost 4 bases, and 11 bases lay between the germline ends. The CDR3 length is 14 residues. Germline CDR1 KGHSH, CDR2 LQKENI.

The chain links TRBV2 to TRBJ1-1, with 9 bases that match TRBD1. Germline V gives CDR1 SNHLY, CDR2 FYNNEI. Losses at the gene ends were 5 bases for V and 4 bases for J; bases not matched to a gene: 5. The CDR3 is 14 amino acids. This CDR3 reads CASSWTGASTEAFF. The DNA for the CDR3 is TGTGCCAGCAGTTGGACAGGGGCGTCCACTGAAGCTTTCTTT. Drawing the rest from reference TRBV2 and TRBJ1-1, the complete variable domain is EPEVTQTPSHQVTQMGQEVILRCVPISNHLYFYWYRQILGQKVEFLVSFYNNEISEKSEIFDDQFSVERPDGSNFTLKIRSTKLEDSAMYFCASSWTGASTEAFFGQGTRLTVV.

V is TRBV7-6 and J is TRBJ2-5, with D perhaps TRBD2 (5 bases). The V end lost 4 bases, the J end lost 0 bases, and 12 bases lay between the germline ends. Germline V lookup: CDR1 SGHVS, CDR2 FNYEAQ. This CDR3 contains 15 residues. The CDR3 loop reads CASSSRPGYQETQYF. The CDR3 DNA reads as TGTGCCAGCAGCTCTCGCCCGGGATACCAAGAGACCCAGTACTTC.